Shown below are 20 T cell receptor beta chains from a single sample sequenced in a study of T cell repertoires in cytomegalovirus infection. TCRdb independently ran MiXCR on the reads; one entry per CDR3 protein. The data hold approximately 500,000 distinct CDR3 sequences, with 16% observed a single time. Sample: CD8+ T cells from PBMCs. The receptors shown here come from a human donor in good health (CMV status not recorded). Some clones in this sample may be carry-over from other donors' samples.

This clonotype was recorded at least ten times. This chain connects TRBV14 to TRBJ1-1, with D unresolved. V lost 3 bases to trimming and J lost 3 bases, with 11 bases between them. The CDR3 consists of 14 residues. CDR1 is SGHDN and CDR2 is FVKESK in the germline V gene. The CDR3 region has the DNA TGTGCCAGCAGCCAGATGGAGGTTCACACTGAAGCTTTCTTT. Protein: CASSQMEVHTEAFF. Variable domain in full (rest from reference TRBV14 and TRBJ1-1): EAGVTQFPSHSVIEKGQTVTLRCDPISGHDNLYWYRRVMGKEIKFLLHFVKESKQDESGMPNNRFLAERTGGTYSTLKVQPAELEDSGVYFCASSQMEVHTEAFFGQGTRLTVV.

This clonotype was seen a handful of times. The gene calls are TRBV12-3 or TRBV12-4 and TRBJ2-7; TRBD1 is a possible D gene (5 bases). CDR3 length equals 12 residues. V lost 2 bases to trimming and J lost 6 bases, with 8 bases between them. The CDR3 reads CASSLSTAEQYF. CDR3 in DNA: TGTGCCAGCAGTTTATCGACAGCCGAGCAGTACTTC.

This clonotype has ten or more counts. The chain combines TRBV27 with TRBJ2-5; D assignment may be TRBD1 or TRBD2 (5 bases each). There are 15 residues in the CDR3. Trimming cost V 5 bases and J 3 bases, with 16 bases left between them. Germline-derived CDR1 and CDR2 are MNHEY and SMNVEV (reference sequence). The CDR3: CASSLSPGTEETQYF. The CDR3 nucleotides read TGTGCCAGCAGTCTCTCCCCCGGGACCGAAGAGACCCAGTACTTC.

The rearrangement uses TRBV29-1 and TRBJ2-1, with D uncertain. The germline V gene has CDR1 SQVTM and CDR2 ANQGSEA. V gave up 0 bases and J gave up 5 bases, with 8 bases separating them. The CDR3 contains 13 residues. The CDR3 DNA reads as TGCAGCGTTGAAGACGGTCGGCACAATGAGCAGTTCTTC. This codes for CSVEDGRHNEQFF.

For this clonotype: One junction end disagrees with the germline gene, perhaps due to a read error. The chain employs TRBV4-1 and TRBJ2-1; D unresolved. The germline CDR1 and CDR2 sequences are MGHRA and YSYEKL. The CDR3 sequence is 13 residues long. Here the CDR3 DNA reads TGCGCCAACAGCCTTTCCAGGACCCATGAGCAGTTCTTC. The encoded protein is CANSLSRTHEQFF.

This clonotype was counted many times. The chain couples TRBV7-8 to TRBJ2-3; D remains ambiguous. The germline V and J ends were trimmed by 5 bases and 3 bases, with 15 bases remaining between them. Per germline, CDR1 SGHVS and CDR2 FQNEAQ. The CDR3 is 15 residues long. DNA for the CDR3: TGTGCCAGCAGCCTCAGGCCCCAGAATACAGATACGCAGTATTTT. It is translated as CASSLRPQNTDTQYF.

This clonotype was counted ten times or more. This rearrangement joins TRBV6-5 to TRBJ1-2; D is ambiguous. With 7 bases removed from V and 7 bases from J, the gap between germline ends came to 22 bases. The CDR3 covers 15 residues. Per the germline V gene, CDR1 is MNHEY and CDR2 is SVGAGI. The CDR3 here is CASIDLRDGLVGYTF. The CDR3 DNA is TGTGCCAGCATCGACTTACGTGACGGATTGGTTGGCTACACCTTC.

This clonotype was seen repeatedly, ten times or more. This sequence joins TRBV12-3 or TRBV12-4 and TRBJ2-4; D may match TRBD1 or TRBD2 (6 bases each). The CDR3 spans 16 residues. The V gene lost 5 bases and the J gene lost 3 bases, with 17 bases spanning the gap. CDR3 nucleotide sequence: TGTGCCAGCAGTACGCTCCGGGGGCCCAACAAAAACATTCAGTACTTC. Its protein is CASSTLRGPNKNIQYF.

The V gene is TRBV6-2 or TRBV6-3, the J gene TRBJ2-1; TRBD2 is a possible D gene (6 bases). The CDR3 totals 13 residues. Trimming pared 7 bases from V and 6 bases from J, leaving 13 bases between. The germline gives CDR1 MNHEY, CDR2 SVGEGT. The CDR3 DNA sequence: TGTGCCAGCACGGTGGGGGGTCTCAATGAGCAGTTCTTC. This encodes CASTVGGLNEQFF.

The chain couples TRBV7-9 to TRBJ2-3; no definite D call. This CDR3 spans 13 amino acids. The V and J ends lost 4 bases and 5 bases respectively, with 10 bases between them. Per germline, CDR1 SEHNR and CDR2 FQNEAQ (reference sequence). CDR3 amino acids: CASSSGLLDTQYF. The CDR3 coding sequence is TGTGCCAGCAGCTCGGGCTTATTAGATACGCAGTATTTT.

At least ten counts were recorded for this clonotype. J is TRBJ2-7 and V is TRBV12-3 or TRBV12-4; tentative D call: TRBD2 (6 bases). V was cut by 5 bases and J by 1 base, with 24 bases left in between. This CDR3 comprises 18 residues. CDR3 sequence: CASSPPGAGPIPSYEQYF. The CDR3 nucleotides read TGTGCCAGCAGTCCCCCGGGTGCGGGACCTATTCCTTCCTACGAGCAGTACTTC.

The chain carries TRBV29-1 and TRBJ2-7, with TRBD1 identical over 7 bases. V lost 4 bases and J lost 4; bases outside the gene matches: 4. CDR1 is SQVTM and CDR2 is ANQGSEA in the germline V gene. The CDR3 extends over 12 amino acids. In DNA, the CDR3 is TGCAGCGTTGCGGGCAGGGGGTACGAGCAGTACTTC. Translated: CSVAGRGYEQYF.

This clonotype was counted at least ten times. In DNA, the CDR3 is TGTGCCAGCAGCCCAGGCTCCGGGGAGCTGTTTTTT. It specifies CASSPGSGELFF. The rearrangement joins TRBV7-6 to TRBJ2-2; D is uncertain. The CDR3 covers 12 residues. V lost 5 bases and J lost 6, with 7 bases in between. CDR1 and CDR2 (germline): SGHVS, FNYEAQ.

Note on this clonotype: A single base separates this from a much larger clone, so it may be a read error. This chain connects TRBV7-3 to TRBJ2-5; possibly TRBD1 or TRBD2 for D (5 bases each). Trimming took 5 bases from V and 5 from J, leaving 15 bases between them. The CDR3 length is 14 residues. CDR1 SGHTA and CDR2 FQGTGA come from the germline V gene. Here the CDR3 reads CASSPGEGMETQYF. CDR3 DNA: TGTGCCAGCAGCCCCGGAGAGGGGATGGAGACCCAGTACTTC.

This clonotype was observed a handful of times. The V and J genes are TRBV19 and TRBJ2-5, with unresolved D. The V end was cut by 9 bases, the J end by 8 bases, with 16 bases between. There are 12 residues in the CDR3. Germline values: CDR1 LNHDA, CDR2 SQIVND (reference sequence). The CDR3 nucleotides are TGTGCCAGCCAGGAAGGCCTCGGTACCCAGTACTTC. This encodes CASQEGLGTQYF.

In this sample, this clonotype turned up many times. For the CDR3, the DNA is TGTGCCACCAGTGAAGGACAGGGTGGAGGGCACAATGAGCAGTTCTTC. It yields the protein CATSEGQGGGHNEQFF. The chain employs TRBV24-1 and TRBJ2-1; 8 nucleotides agree with TRBD1. Germline values: CDR1 KGHDR, CDR2 SFDVKD. Trimming cost V 4 bases and J 5 bases; bases outside gene matches: 9. The CDR3 spans 16 residues.

Ten or more counts support this clonotype. The V gene is TRBV24-1, the J gene TRBJ2-5; D tentatively fits TRBD1 or TRBD2 (6 bases each). V lost 3 bases to trimming and J lost 4 bases, with 11 bases between them. The CDR3 is made up of 14 amino acids. CDR1 and CDR2 (germline): KGHDR, SFDVKD. The CDR3 bases are TGTGCCACCAGTGATACAGGGACTTCAGAGACCCAGTACTTC. Its translation is CATSDTGTSETQYF.

The CDR3 protein is CASSQVVRTSGSDEQYF. In DNA form, the CDR3 reads TGTGCCAGCAGCCAAGTGGTGAGGACTAGCGGGAGCGACGAGCAGTACTTC. The J gene is TRBJ2-7, the V gene TRBV3-1; 13 bases are shared with TRBD2. Germline CDR1 LGHDT, CDR2 YNNKEL (reference sequence). CDR3 size: 17 residues. Trimming at V came to 1 base and at J to 5 bases, leaving 8 bases not matched to a gene.

There are many counts of this clonotype. The CDR3 DNA reads TGTGCCAGCAGTCACTACCGGGACAGCAACTCTGGAAACACCATATATTTT. This encodes CASSHYRDSNSGNTIYF. This sequence joins TRBV7-6 and TRBJ1-3; 7 bases agree with TRBD1. This CDR3 contains 17 residues. CDR1 and CDR2 (germline): SGHVS, FNYEAQ. Trimming removed 6 bases from V and 0 bases from J; junction bases left unmatched: 11.

The chain combines TRBV5-1 with TRBJ1-2, with a possible D match to TRBD1 (6 bases). Trimming took off 6 bases at V and 3 bases at J, with 15 bases between the two ends. Germline V lookup: CDR1 SGHRS, CDR2 YFSETQ. The CDR3 covers 14 residues. CDR3 sequence reads: CASTGGPTYYGYTF. CDR3 bases: TGCGCCAGCACTGGGGGCCCTACGTACTATGGCTACACCTTC.